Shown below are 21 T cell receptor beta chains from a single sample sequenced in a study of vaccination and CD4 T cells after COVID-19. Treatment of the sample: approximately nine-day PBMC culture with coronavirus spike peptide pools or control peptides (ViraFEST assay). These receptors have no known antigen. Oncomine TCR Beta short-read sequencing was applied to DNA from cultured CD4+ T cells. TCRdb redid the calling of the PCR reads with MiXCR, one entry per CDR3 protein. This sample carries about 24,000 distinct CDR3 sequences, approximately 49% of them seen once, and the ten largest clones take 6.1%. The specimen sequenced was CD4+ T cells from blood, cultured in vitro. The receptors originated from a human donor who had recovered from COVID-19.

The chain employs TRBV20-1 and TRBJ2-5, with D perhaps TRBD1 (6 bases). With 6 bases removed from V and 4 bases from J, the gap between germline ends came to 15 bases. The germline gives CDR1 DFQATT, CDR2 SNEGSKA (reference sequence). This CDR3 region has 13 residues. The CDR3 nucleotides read TGCAGTGCGCCTGCGGACAGCTCAGAGACCCAGTACTTC. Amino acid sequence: CSAPADSSETQYF.

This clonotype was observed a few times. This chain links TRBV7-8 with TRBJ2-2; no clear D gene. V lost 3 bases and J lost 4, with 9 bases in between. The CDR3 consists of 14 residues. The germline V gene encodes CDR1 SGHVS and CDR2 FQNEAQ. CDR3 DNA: TGTGCCAGCAGCTTCTGGGAACGCACCGGGGAGCTGTTTTTT. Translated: CASSFWERTGELFF.

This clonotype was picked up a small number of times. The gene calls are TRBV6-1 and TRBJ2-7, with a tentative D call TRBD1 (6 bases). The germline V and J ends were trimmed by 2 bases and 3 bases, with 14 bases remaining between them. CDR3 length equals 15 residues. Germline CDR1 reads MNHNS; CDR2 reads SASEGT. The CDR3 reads CASSEILGQFYEQYF. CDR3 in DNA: TGTGCCAGCAGTGAAATTCTGGGACAATTCTACGAGCAGTACTTC.

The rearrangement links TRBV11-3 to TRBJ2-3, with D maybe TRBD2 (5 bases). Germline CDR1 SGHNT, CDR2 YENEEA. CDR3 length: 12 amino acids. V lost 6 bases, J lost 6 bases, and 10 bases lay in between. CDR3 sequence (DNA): TGTGCCAGCAGGTTCGGGGAGGATACGCAGTATTTT. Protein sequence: CASRFGEDTQYF.

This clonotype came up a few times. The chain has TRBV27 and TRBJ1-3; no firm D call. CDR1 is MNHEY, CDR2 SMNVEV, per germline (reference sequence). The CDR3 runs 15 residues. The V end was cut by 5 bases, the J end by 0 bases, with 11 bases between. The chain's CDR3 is CASSPWIPSGNTIYF. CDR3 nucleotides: TGTGCCAGCAGTCCCTGGATCCCCTCTGGAAACACCATATATTTT.

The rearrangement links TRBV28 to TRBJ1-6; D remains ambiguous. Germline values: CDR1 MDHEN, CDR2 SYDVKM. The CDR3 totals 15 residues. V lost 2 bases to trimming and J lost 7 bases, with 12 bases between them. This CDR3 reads CASSLVVPPNSPLHF. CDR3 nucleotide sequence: TGTGCCAGCAGTTTAGTGGTCCCACCGAATTCACCCCTCCACTTT.

The DNA for the CDR3 is TGTGCCAGCAGCGGCCCGACTAGCGGGGGGGTGGATACGCAGTATTTT. It yields the protein CASSGPTSGGVDTQYF. The chain links TRBV9 to TRBJ2-3; 14 bases map to TRBD2. The CDR3 consists of 16 residues. V lost 3 bases to trimming and J lost 6 bases; unmatched junction nucleotides: 6. Germline V CDR1 and CDR2: SGDLS, YYNGEE.

The CDR3: CASSLVDRPSNQPQHF. CDR3 nucleotide sequence: TGTGCCAGCAGCTTAGTCGACAGGCCCAGCAATCAGCCCCAGCATTTT. The rearrangement joins TRBV7-8 to TRBJ1-5, with D perhaps TRBD1 (6 bases). The CDR3 is 16 residues long. Germline loops: CDR1 SGHVS, CDR2 FQNEAQ. The V and J ends lost 1 base and 1 base respectively, with 11 bases between them. Combining the CDR3 with reference TRBV7-8 and TRBJ1-5 gives the whole variable domain GAGVSQSPRYKVAKRGQDVALRCDPISGHVSLFWYQQALGQGPEFLTYFQNEAQLDKSGLPSDRFFAERPEGSVSTLKIQRTQQEDSAVYLCASSLVDRPSNQPQHFGDGTRLSIL.

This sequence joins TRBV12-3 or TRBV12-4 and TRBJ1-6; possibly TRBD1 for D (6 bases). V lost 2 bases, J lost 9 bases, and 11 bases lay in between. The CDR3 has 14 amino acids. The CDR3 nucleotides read TGTGCCAGCAGTTTAATACAGGGTAGTTCACCCCTCCACTTT. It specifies CASSLIQGSSPLHF.

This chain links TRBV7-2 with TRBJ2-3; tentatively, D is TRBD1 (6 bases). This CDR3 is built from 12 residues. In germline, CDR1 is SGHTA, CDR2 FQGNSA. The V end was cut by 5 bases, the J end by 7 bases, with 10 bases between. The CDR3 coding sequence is TGTGCCAGCAGCCCGCAGGGGTATACGCAGTATTTT. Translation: CASSPQGYTQYF. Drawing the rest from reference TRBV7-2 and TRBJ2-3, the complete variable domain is GAGVSQSPSNKVTEKGKDVELRCDPISGHTALYWYRQSLGQGLEFLIYFQGNSAPDKSGLPSDRFSAERTGGSVSTLTIQRTQQEDSAVYLCASSPQGYTQYFGPGTRLTVL.

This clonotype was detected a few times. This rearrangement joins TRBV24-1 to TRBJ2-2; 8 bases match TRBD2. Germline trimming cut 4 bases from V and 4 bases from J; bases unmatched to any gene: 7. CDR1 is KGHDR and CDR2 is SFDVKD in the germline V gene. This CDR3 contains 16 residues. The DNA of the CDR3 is TGTGCCACCAGTGACCCTACTAGCGGTGGCACCGGGGAGCTGTTTTTT. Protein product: CATSDPTSGGTGELFF.

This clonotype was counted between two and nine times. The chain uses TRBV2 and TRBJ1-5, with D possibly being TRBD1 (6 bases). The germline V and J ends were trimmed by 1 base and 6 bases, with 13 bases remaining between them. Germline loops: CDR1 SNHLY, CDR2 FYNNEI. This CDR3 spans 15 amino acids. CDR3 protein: CASSEVRGMTQPQHF. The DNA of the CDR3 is TGTGCCAGCAGTGAAGTCAGGGGAATGACTCAGCCCCAGCATTTT.

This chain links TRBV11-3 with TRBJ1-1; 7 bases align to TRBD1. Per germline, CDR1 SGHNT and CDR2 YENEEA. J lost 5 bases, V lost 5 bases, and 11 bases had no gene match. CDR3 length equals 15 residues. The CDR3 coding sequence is TGTGCCAGCAGCCCCTCGACAGGGAAGGGGACTGAAGCTTTCTTT. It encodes CASSPSTGKGTEAFF.

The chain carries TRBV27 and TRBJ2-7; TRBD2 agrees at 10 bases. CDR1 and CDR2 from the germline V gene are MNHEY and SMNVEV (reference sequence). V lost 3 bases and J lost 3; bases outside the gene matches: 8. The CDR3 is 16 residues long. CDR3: CASSFILAGRFYEQYF. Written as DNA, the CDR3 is TGTGCCAGCAGTTTCATACTAGCGGGAAGATTCTACGAGCAGTACTTC.

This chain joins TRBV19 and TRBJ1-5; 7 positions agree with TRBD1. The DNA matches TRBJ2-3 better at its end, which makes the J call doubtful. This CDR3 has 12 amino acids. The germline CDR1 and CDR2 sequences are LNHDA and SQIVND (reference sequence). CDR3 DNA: TGTGCCAGTGACAGGGACAATCAGCCCCAGTATTTT. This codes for CASDRDNQPQYF.

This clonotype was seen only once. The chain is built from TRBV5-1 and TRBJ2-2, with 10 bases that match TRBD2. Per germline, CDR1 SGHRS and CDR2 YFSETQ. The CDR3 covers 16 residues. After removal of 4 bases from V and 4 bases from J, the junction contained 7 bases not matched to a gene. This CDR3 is CASSELAGTATGELFF. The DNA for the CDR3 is TGCGCCAGCAGCGAACTAGCGGGGACCGCCACCGGGGAGCTGTTTTTT.

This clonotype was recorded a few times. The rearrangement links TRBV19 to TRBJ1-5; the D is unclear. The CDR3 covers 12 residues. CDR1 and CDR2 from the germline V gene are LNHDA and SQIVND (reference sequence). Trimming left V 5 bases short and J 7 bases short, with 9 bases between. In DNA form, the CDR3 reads TGTGCCAGTAGTTTGGGTCGACAGCCCCAGCATTTT. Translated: CASSLGRQPQHF.

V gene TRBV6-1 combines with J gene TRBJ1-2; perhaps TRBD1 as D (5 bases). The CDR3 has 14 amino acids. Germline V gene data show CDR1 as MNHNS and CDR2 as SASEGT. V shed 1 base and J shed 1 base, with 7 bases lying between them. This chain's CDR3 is CASSEGGSNYGYTF. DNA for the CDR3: TGTGCCAGCAGTGAAGGGGGCAGTAACTATGGCTACACCTTC.

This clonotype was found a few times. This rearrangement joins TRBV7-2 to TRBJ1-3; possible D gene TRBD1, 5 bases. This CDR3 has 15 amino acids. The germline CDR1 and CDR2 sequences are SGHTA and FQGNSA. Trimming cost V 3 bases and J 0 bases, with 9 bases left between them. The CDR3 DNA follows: TGTGCCAGCAGCTTCACAGGTTACTCTGGAAACACCATATATTTT. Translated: CASSFTGYSGNTIYF.

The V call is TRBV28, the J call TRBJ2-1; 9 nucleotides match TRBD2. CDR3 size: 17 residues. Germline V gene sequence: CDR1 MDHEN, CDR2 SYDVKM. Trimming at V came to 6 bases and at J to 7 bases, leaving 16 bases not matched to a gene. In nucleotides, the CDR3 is TGTGCCAGCAGACTACAATTGTTTAGCGGGAGCGGAAATGAGCAGTTCTTC. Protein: CASRLQLFSGSGNEQFF.

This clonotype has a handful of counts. CDR3 nucleotides: TGTGCCAGCAGTCCCCAACTAGCGGGAGTAAGGAGTGGGGCCAACGTCCTGACTTTC. Translating it yields CASSPQLAGVRSGANVLTF. The chain combines TRBV27 with TRBJ2-6; 11 bases line up with TRBD2. This CDR3 is 19 amino acids long. The J segment lost 3 bases and the V segment lost 5 bases, leaving 12 bases of the junction unmatched. Germline loops: CDR1 MNHEY, CDR2 SMNVEV (reference sequence).